Following are 17 T cell receptor beta chains from one sample sequenced in a study of blood T cell repertoires in COVID-19. Only in-frame clones appear in the TCRdb table, and some are missing; sequencing was by immunoSEQ multiplex PCR. The sample shows fewer than 350,000 clones, over 75% of them seen only once. Material for sequencing was peripheral blood. The receptor source for this set is a human donor in a cohort sampled during active COVID-19.

The chain uses TRBV18 and TRBJ1-2, with TRBD1 as a possible D gene (6 bases). Trimming shortened V by 3 bases and J by 5 bases, and 19 bases separated the two germline ends. CDR3 length: 16 residues. Per the germline V gene, CDR1 is KGHSH and CDR2 is LQKENI. CDR3 coding DNA: TGTGCCAGCTCACCTACAATAAACAGGGCTGGGTATGGCTACACCTTC. Protein: CASSPTINRAGYGYTF.

This rearrangement joins TRBV24-1 to TRBJ2-1; tentatively, D is TRBD1 (7 bases). The CDR3 covers 16 residues. The ends were cut back, 3 bases at V and 0 bases at J, with 11 bases in the middle. Germline CDR1 is KGHDR and CDR2 is SFDVKD. The CDR3 reads CATSDPGGSSYNEQFF. The CDR3 DNA sequence: TGTGCCACCAGTGATCCAGGGGGGAGCTCCTACAATGAGCAGTTCTTC.

The rearrangement links TRBV6-4 to TRBJ1-3; a weak D match, TRBD1 (5 bases). CDR1 is MRHNA, CDR2 SNTAGT, per germline. Trimming left V 4 bases short and J 0 bases short, with 19 bases between. CDR3 length: 18 residues. In nucleotides, the CDR3 is TGTGCCAGCAGTGTAAGGGGTTCAATTCGATTCTCTGGAAACACCATATATTTT. Residues: CASSVRGSIRFSGNTIYF.

The chain carries TRBV7-9 and TRBJ1-6; a weak D match, TRBD1 (6 bases). Germline lookup yields CDR1 SEHNR and CDR2 FQNEAQ (reference sequence). The CDR3 extends over 16 amino acids. V lost 4 bases, J lost 7 bases, and 17 bases lay in between. This chain's CDR3 is CASSYDPGQSNSPLHF. CDR3 bases: TGTGCCAGCAGCTATGATCCTGGACAGTCAAATTCACCCCTCCACTTT.

V and J are TRBV27 and TRBJ1-2; possible D gene TRBD1, 5 bases. V dropped 6 bases and J dropped 0 bases, with 11 bases sitting between them. The CDR3 extends over 14 amino acids. Germline V gives CDR1 MNHEY, CDR2 SMNVEV (reference sequence). The CDR3 region is CASRSTATNYGYTF. DNA for the CDR3: TGTGCCAGCAGGTCGACAGCGACTAACTATGGCTACACCTTC.

This rearrangement joins TRBV29-1 to TRBJ1-1, with TRBD1 as a possible D gene (6 bases). The CDR3 contains 13 residues. The germline CDR1 and CDR2 sequences are SQVTM and ANQGSEA. Between the trimmed V and J ends, which lost 5 bases and 1 base, there was a span of 11 bases. In nucleotides, the CDR3 is TGCAGCGTTTCGACAGGTCAGAACACTGAAGCTTTCTTT. It specifies CSVSTGQNTEAFF.

The chain links TRBV19 to TRBJ2-3; possible D gene TRBD2, 7 bases. The CDR3 covers 14 residues. Trimming pared 10 bases from V and 2 bases from J, leaving 16 bases between. Germline V gives CDR1 LNHDA, CDR2 SQIVND (reference sequence). CDR3 amino acids: CATEEGGNTDTQYF. Written as DNA, the CDR3 is TGTGCCACTGAGGAGGGGGGGAACACAGATACGCAGTATTTT.

This rearrangement joins TRBV7-8 to TRBJ1-1; D ambiguous. The CDR3 is made up of 14 amino acids. Germline CDR1 is SGHVS and CDR2 is FQNEAQ. V lost 4 bases, J lost 1 base, and 10 bases lay in between. The CDR3 region has the DNA TGTGCCAGCAGCTCAAGCGGGCGGAACACTGAAGCTTTCTTT. Encoded protein: CASSSSGRNTEAFF.

The rearrangement links TRBV12-3 or TRBV12-4 to TRBJ2-7; weak D call: TRBD1 (6 bases). V lost 6 bases, J lost 2 bases, and 11 bases lay in between. The CDR3 extends over 13 amino acids. The chain's CDR3 is CASSRTETYEQYF. The CDR3 bases are TGTGCCAGCAGCCGGACAGAAACCTACGAGCAGTACTTC.

The chain has TRBV23-1 and TRBJ2-3, with D perhaps matching TRBD1 (6 bases). TRBV23-1 is labeled an ORF, and its function is uncertain. The CDR3 consists of 14 residues. Trimming removed 7 bases from V and 2 bases from J, with 13 bases in between. CDR3 in DNA: TGCGCCAGCAAGGTAGGGGGTACCACAGATACGCAGTATTTT. As protein: CASKVGGTTDTQYF.

The V and J genes are TRBV29-1 and TRBJ2-5; 8 nucleotides agree with TRBD1. The germline V gene has CDR1 SQVTM and CDR2 ANQGSEA. The CDR3 consists of 15 residues. After removal of 1 base from V and 5 bases from J, the junction contained 9 bases not matched to a gene. CDR3 residues: CSVEVQGVLEETQYF. CDR3 nucleotides: TGCAGCGTTGAAGTACAGGGGGTACTCGAGGAGACCCAGTACTTC.

The chain couples TRBV18 to TRBJ2-7, with D uncertain. Germline CDR1 KGHSH, CDR2 LQKENI. CDR3 size: 13 residues. Deletions cut 8 bases from V and 1 base from J, with 12 bases between. The CDR3 sequence: CASARYGSYEQYF. The CDR3 DNA follows: TGTGCCAGCGCCCGGTACGGGTCCTACGAGCAGTACTTC. The full variable domain, with the rest looked up from reference TRBV18 and TRBJ2-7, is NAGVMQNPRHLVRRRGQEARLRCSPMKGHSHVYWYRQLPEEGLKFMVYLQKENIIDESGMPKERFSAEFPKEGPSILRIQQVVRGDSAAYFCASARYGSYEQYFGPGTRLTVT.

The rearrangement links TRBV5-1 to TRBJ1-1; no reliable D call. The CDR3 contains 15 residues. Germline V CDR1 and CDR2: SGHRS, YFSETQ. V was cut by 1 base and J by 4 bases, with 14 bases left in between. The CDR3 nucleotides are TGCGCCAGCAGCTTGCATTTCGGGGTGAGCACTGAAGCTTTCTTT. Translating gives CASSLHFGVSTEAFF.

The V gene is TRBV12-3 or TRBV12-4, the J gene TRBJ1-5; weak D call: TRBD1 (5 bases). The V end was cut by 6 bases, the J end by 6 bases, with 12 bases between. The CDR3 runs to 13 residues. The DNA of the CDR3 is TGTGCCAGCAGCGGGGGAATTGCTCAGCCCCAGCATTTT. It encodes CASSGGIAQPQHF.

The CDR3 nucleotides are TGTGCCAGTAGTATACCGGGACAGGGCGGGGACGAGCAGTACTTC. Its protein is CASSIPGQGGDEQYF. J is TRBJ2-7 and V is TRBV19; 9 nucleotides match TRBD1. CDR1 is LNHDA, CDR2 SQIVND, per germline (reference sequence). V lost 2 bases to trimming and J lost 5 bases; unmatched junction nucleotides: 7. This CDR3 region has 15 residues.

The chain uses TRBV12-5 and TRBJ1-5, with a possible D match to TRBD1 (6 bases). CDR3 length: 13 residues. The ends were cut back, 6 bases at V and 6 bases at J, with 12 bases in the middle. Germline V gene sequence: CDR1 LGHNT, CDR2 FRNRAP. The CDR3 bases are TGTGCTAGTGGCCTGGACAGTACTCAGCCCCAGCATTTT. Its translation: CASGLDSTQPQHF.

The V gene is TRBV18, the J gene TRBJ2-2, with D unclear. This CDR3 is 15 amino acids long. V lost 4 bases to trimming and J lost 1 base, with 10 bases between them. Germline CDR1 and CDR2: KGHSH and LQKENI. The DNA of the CDR3 is TGTGCCAGCTCACTACTGCCAGGGAACACCGGGGAGCTGTTTTTT. Protein: CASSLLPGNTGELFF. Full variable domain (outside the CDR3, taken from reference TRBV18 and TRBJ2-2): NAGVMQNPRHLVRRRGQEARLRCSPMKGHSHVYWYRQLPEEGLKFMVYLQKENIIDESGMPKERFSAEFPKEGPSILRIQQVVRGDSAAYFCASSLLPGNTGELFFGEGSRLTVL.